The rows below give T cell receptor beta chains drawn from one sample of a study of shared clonotypes between healthy human individuals. Method: immunoSEQ multiplex PCR; TCRdb's copy keeps in-frame clones and lacks some. This table has approximately 2,000,000 clones, 85% to 95% appearing once. Sequencing was done on a sample of naive CD4+ T cells from PBMCs. All receptors derive from a man between 18 and 35 years old in good health. Some clones in this sample may be carry-over from other donors' samples. Both conserved end residues are part of each CDR3. A D gene is named only where the DNA matches it firmly. Some rows mark clone size as missing; the rest say once, few, many or name a class of expanded clone.

abundance,d_gene,j_gene,v_gene,CDR3aa,CDR3nt
-,-,TRBJ1-1,TRBV10-3,CAISESWGDTEAFF,TGTGCCATCAGTGAGTCGTGGGGGGACACTGAAGCTTTCTTT
-,-,TRBJ2-5,TRBV5-1,CASSLALQGGSYQETQYF,TGCGCCAGCAGCTTGGCCCTACAGGGAGGGTCGTACCAAGAGACCCAGTACTTC
-,TRBD1,TRBJ2-5,TRBV7-3,CASSPGTGETQYF,TGTGCCAGCAGCCCTGGGACAGGAGAGACCCAGTACTTC
-,-,TRBJ2-5,TRBV5-8,CASSLDGSWTQYF,TGTGCCAGCAGCTTGGACGGGAGTTGGACCCAGTACTTC
once,-,TRBJ1-3,TRBV29-1,CSVGLQWSSGNTIYF,TGCAGCGTTGGGCTTCAGTGGAGCTCTGGAAACACCATATATTTT
-,-,TRBJ1-1,TRBV5-1,CASSHGQVNTEAFF,TGCGCCAGCAGCCACGGACAAGTGAACACTGAAGCTTTCTTT
-,-,TRBJ1-5,TRBV6-1,CASSGRDGYSNQPQHF,TGTGCCAGCAGTGGCCGGGACGGATATAGCAATCAGCCCCAGCATTTT
-,TRBD1,TRBJ2-7,TRBV5-4,CATCDPDRGLYEQYF,TGTGCCACCTGCGACCCAGACAGGGGGCTCTACGAGCAGTACTTC
-,TRBD2,TRBJ2-7,TRBV7-8,CASSLGSIGLAGSHEQYF,TGTGCCAGCAGCTTAGGCAGCATCGGACTAGCGGGATCCCACGAGCAGTACTTC
-,TRBD2,TRBJ2-5,TRBV2,CASSEGGTSYETQYF,TGTGCCAGCAGTGAAGGCGGGACTAGCTATGAGACCCAGTACTTC
-,TRBD1,TRBJ2-3,TRBV7-3,CASSLTGVSTDTQYF,TGTGCCAGCAGTTTAACAGGGGTTAGCACAGATACGCAGTATTTT
-,TRBD2,TRBJ2-1,TRBV5-4,CASSLPPSGASNEQFF,TGTGCCAGCAGCTTACCCCCTAGCGGGGCGTCCAATGAGCAGTTCTTC
once,TRBD2,TRBJ2-1,TRBV5-1,CASSFGLAGYNEQFF,TGCGCCAGCAGCTTTGGACTAGCGGGGTACAATGAGCAGTTCTTC
-,-,TRBJ1-2,TRBV18,CASSPTGAYGYTF,TGTGCCAGCTCACCAACCGGGGCTTATGGCTACACCTTC
-,TRBD1,TRBJ1-2,TRBV11-3,CASSFPEPGQGRSGYTF,TGTGCCAGCAGCTTTCCGGAGCCGGGACAGGGCAGAAGTGGCTACACCTTC
-,TRBD1,TRBJ2-7,TRBV10-3,CAIRTGGSPEGEQYF,TGTGCCATCAGGACAGGGGGATCCCCCGAGGGCGAGCAGTACTTC
-,TRBD1,TRBJ1-4,TRBV6-4,CASRPIQGFNEKLFF,TGTGCCAGCAGGCCGATACAGGGGTTTAATGAAAAACTGTTTTTT
-,-,TRBJ1-4,TRBV5-6,CASSLASGATNEKLFF,TGTGCCAGCAGCTTGGCTTCAGGAGCAACTAATGAAAAACTGTTTTTT
-,-,TRBJ1-2,TRBV19,CASSGRAGRNGYTF,TGTGCCAGTAGTGGGCGGGCAGGGAGGAATGGCTACACCTTC
once,TRBD1,TRBJ2-2,TRBV5-1,CASSFQGDTGELFF,TGCGCCAGCAGCTTCCAGGGGGACACCGGGGAGCTGTTTTTT
-,-,TRBJ2-7,TRBV11-3,CASSLGHLGGEQYF,TGTGCCAGCAGCTTGGGACACCTTGGAGGCGAGCAGTACTTC
-,TRBD1,TRBJ1-4,TRBV28,CASSFSGTAEKLFF,TGTGCCAGCAGTTTTTCGGGGACAGCTGAAAAACTGTTTTTT
-,TRBD2,TRBJ2-3,TRBV15,CATSRDRTAGTSGRDTQYF,TGTGCCACCAGCAGAGACCGGACGGCCGGGACTAGCGGGAGGGATACGCAGTATTTT
-,-,TRBJ2-5,TRBV5-1,CASSFLAEETQYF,TGCGCCAGCAGCTTTCTAGCCGAAGAGACCCAGTACTTC
-,-,TRBJ2-2,TRBV7-3,CASSLMTTNTGELFF,TGTGCCAGCAGCTTAATGACAACGAACACCGGGGAGCTGTTTTTT
-,TRBD2,TRBJ2-3,TRBV25-1,CASRGTSGSTDTQYF,TGTGCCAGCAGGGGGACTAGCGGGAGTACAGATACGCAGTATTTT
-,TRBD1,TRBJ2-5,TRBV5-1,CASSLQGAQETQYF,TGCGCCAGCAGCTTGCAGGGGGCTCAAGAGACCCAGTACTTC
-,-,TRBJ2-5,TRBV7-6,CASSLVRLSGETQYF,TGTGCCAGCAGCTTAGTTAGACTGTCGGGGGAGACCCAGTACTTC
-,-,TRBJ2-5,TRBV6-5,CASSYRLAAETQYF,TGTGCCAGCAGTTACCGGCTAGCAGCAGAGACCCAGTACTTC
-,TRBD1,TRBJ1-2,TRBV28,CASSLGTGVNGYTF,TGTGCCAGCAGTTTAGGGACAGGGGTTAATGGCTACACCTTC
-,-,TRBJ1-2,TRBV10-3,CAISANPTGAYGYTF,TGTGCCATCAGTGCAAACCCGACAGGAGCCTATGGCTACACCTTC
-,TRBD2,TRBJ2-5,TRBV9,CASSGGLAGGPETQYF,TGTGCCAGCAGCGGGGGACTAGCGGGAGGGCCGGAGACCCAGTACTTC
-,-,TRBJ2-3,TRBV28,CASSLVKGHLTDTQYF,TGTGCCAGCAGTTTAGTGAAGGGGCACCTCACAGATACGCAGTATTTT
-,TRBD1,TRBJ1-6,TRBV6-1,CASSAFPWTGGNSPLHF,TGTGCCAGCAGTGCTTTTCCATGGACAGGGGGAAATTCACCCCTCCACTTT
-,TRBD2,TRBJ2-7,TRBV7-9,CASSTSGTFYEQYF,TGTGCCAGCAGCACTAGCGGGACCTTCTACGAGCAGTACTTC
-,TRBD1,TRBJ1-2,TRBV5-4,CASSLDRGSYGYTF,TGTGCCAGCAGCTTGGACAGGGGATCCTATGGCTACACCTTC
-,-,TRBJ1-4,TRBV2,CASSGQKPTNEKLFF,TGTGCCAGCAGCGGACAGAAACCAACTAATGAAAAACTGTTTTTT
-,-,TRBJ2-5,TRBV7-2,CASSRGVTETQYF,TGTGCCAGCAGCCGGGGAGTGACAGAGACCCAGTACTTC
-,TRBD2,TRBJ2-3,TRBV4-1,CASSPTGLPTSGSTDTQYF,TGCGCCAGCAGTCCTACGGGACTCCCGACTAGCGGGAGCACAGATACGCAGTATTTT
-,TRBD2,TRBJ2-1,TRBV7-9,CASSTGTSGSSYNEQFF,TGTGCCAGCAGCACCGGGACTAGCGGTAGCTCCTACAATGAGCAGTTCTTC
-,-,TRBJ1-4,TRBV7-6,CASSITREKLFF,TGTGCCAGCAGTATCACAAGGGAAAAACTGTTTTTT
-,TRBD2,TRBJ2-1,TRBV9,CASSTSGSFYNEQFF,TGTGCCAGCAGCACCAGCGGGAGTTTCTACAATGAGCAGTTCTTC
-,-,TRBJ1-1,TRBV6-6,CASSHLGVEAFF,TGTGCCAGCAGCCACCTTGGGGTTGAAGCTTTCTTT
-,-,TRBJ2-1,TRBV5-4,CASSRTGNSYNEQFF,TGTGCCAGCAGCCGTACAGGTAACTCCTACAATGAGCAGTTCTTC
-,TRBD1,TRBJ1-1,TRBV7-9,CASSTYRGDEAFF,TGTGCCAGCAGCACATACAGGGGGGATGAAGCTTTCTTT
-,-,TRBJ1-1,TRBV11-1,CASSLDQGSTEAFF,TGTGCCAGCAGCTTAGATCAGGGGTCTACTGAAGCTTTCTTT
-,-,TRBJ1-5,TRBV19,CASSRDVTESQPQHF,TGTGCCAGTAGTCGCGACGTGACAGAGTCTCAGCCCCAGCATTTT
-,-,TRBJ2-2,TRBV7-2,CASSLNRAGELFF,TGTGCCAGCAGCTTGAATAGGGCCGGGGAGCTGTTTTTT
-,-,TRBJ2-3,TRBV5-4,CASSSQASGPDTQYF,TGTGCCAGCAGCTCCCAGGCCTCGGGACCAGATACGCAGTATTTT
-,-,TRBJ2-7,TRBV10-3,CASSLGTSLYEQYF,TGTGCCAGCTCGCTCGGGACATCGCTCTACGAGCAGTACTTC
-,-,TRBJ1-1,TRBV7-7,CASSLEFGTEAFF,TGTGCCAGCAGCTTAGAGTTTGGCACTGAAGCTTTCTTT
-,TRBD2,TRBJ2-7,TRBV7-9,CASSIGLAVYEQYF,TGTGCCAGCAGCATCGGACTAGCAGTCTACGAGCAGTACTTC
-,-,TRBJ2-7,TRBV18,CASSTNVGGLTYEQYF,TGTGCCAGCTCAACGAACGTGGGGGGCTTAACCTACGAGCAGTACTTC
-,-,TRBJ1-4,TRBV5-6,CASSFGEVNEKLFF,TGTGCCAGCAGCTTCGGTGAGGTTAATGAAAAACTGTTTTTT
-,-,TRBJ2-1,TRBV7-2,CASSWAPSTSFNEQFF,TGTGCCAGCAGCTGGGCCCCTTCTACTAGTTTCAATGAGCAGTTCTTC
-,-,TRBJ2-5,TRBV5-4,CASSLGGRETQYF,TGTGCCAGCAGCTTGGGGGGGAGAGAGACCCAGTACTTC
-,TRBD1,TRBJ2-3,TRBV5-1,CASSRPGQGSQDTQYF,TGCGCCAGCAGCAGACCCGGACAGGGAAGTCAAGATACGCAGTATTTT
-,-,TRBJ1-2,TRBV19,CASIISAGAYGYTF,TGTGCCAGTATAATCAGCGCGGGGGCCTATGGCTACACCTTC
-,-,TRBJ1-2,TRBV6-5,CASSYLRNYGYTF,TGTGCCAGCAGTTATCTTCGAAACTATGGCTACACCTTC